Listed here are 5 T cell receptor beta chains from one sample, sequenced in a study of cytomegalovirus exposure and HLA in healthy donors. Vbeta (60) and Jbeta (13) primers were used in the PCR. Only in-frame clones appear in the TCRdb table, and some are missing; sequencing was by immunoSEQ multiplex PCR. This table holds about 130,000 clones, 83% found once. The sequenced material came from PBMCs. The receptor source for this set is a woman aged 40 to 55 in good health and CMV-seropositive.

The CDR3 DNA reads as TGTGCCAGCACGAGGGAGGGCGCAGATACGCAGTATTTT. Translating it yields CASTREGADTQYF. V gene TRBV6-5 combines with J gene TRBJ2-3; 7 nucleotides match TRBD2. CDR1 and CDR2 (germline): MNHEY, SVGAGI. Trimming cost V 7 bases and J 4 bases; bases outside gene matches: 5. The CDR3 length is 13 residues.

The rearrangement links TRBV5-4 to TRBJ2-7; the D gene is possibly TRBD2 (5 bases). This CDR3 has 17 residues. Germline V gives CDR1 SGHNT, CDR2 YYREEE (reference sequence). V lost 0 bases, J lost 0 bases, and 16 bases lay in between. The CDR3 sequence is CASSLGGSIGNSYEQYF. The CDR3 DNA reads TGTGCCAGCAGCTTGGGAGGGAGTATTGGGAACTCCTACGAGCAGTACTTC.

V usage is TRBV19 and J usage is TRBJ2-1, with D tentatively TRBD2 (5 bases). The length of the CDR3 is 15 residues. Germline V gene sequence: CDR1 LNHDA, CDR2 SQIVND (reference sequence). V shed 8 bases and J shed 4 bases, with 18 bases lying between them. The CDR3 is CASQLKGEVYNEQFF. The CDR3 DNA sequence: TGTGCCAGTCAGCTTAAGGGAGAGGTTTACAATGAGCAGTTCTTC.

The chain uses TRBV4-2 and TRBJ1-1; tentative D call: TRBD1 (6 bases). The CDR3 sequence is 14 residues long. CDR1 and CDR2 (germline): LGHNA, YNFKEQ. V shed 0 bases and J shed 11 bases, with 16 bases lying between them. The CDR3 loop is CASSQEGGLLDAFF. CDR3 bases: TGTGCCAGCAGCCAAGAAGGGGGATTACTCGATGCTTTCTTT.

This clone was counted once. The V gene is TRBV9, the J gene TRBJ2-5; 9 positions match TRBD2. Matching the DNA end better, TRBJ2-7 makes the J call doubtful. Germline V gene data show CDR1 as SGDLS and CDR2 as YYNGEE. This CDR3 has 13 amino acids. The CDR3 bases are TGTGCCAGCTCGCTAGCGGGGAGCTACGAGCAGTACTTC. The encoded protein is CASSLAGSYEQYF.